This T cell receptor (beta chain) emerged from a study of identical twins. This clonotype was recorded a few times. MiXCR was run by TCRdb on the 5' RACE reads, yielding one entry per CDR3 protein. The sample has some 250,000 distinct CDR3 sequences; under 8.5% are singletons. This CDR3 region has 17 residues. Germline-derived CDR1 and CDR2 are SEHNR and FQNEAQ (reference sequence). V was shortened by 1 base and J by 1 base, with 17 bases between the two germline ends. This same sample was also part of a study on T cells expressing NK-cell markers.

The gene calls are TRBV7-9 and TRBJ2-7; D unclear. Sequencing was done on a sample of CD8+ T cells sorted from blood. This TCR was recovered from a woman between 18 and 29 years old in good health. The DNA for the CDR3 is TGTGCCAGCAGCTTAGGGCAGATTGAAACTTGGTCCTACGAGCAGTACTTC. Translation: CASSLGQIETWSYEQYF.